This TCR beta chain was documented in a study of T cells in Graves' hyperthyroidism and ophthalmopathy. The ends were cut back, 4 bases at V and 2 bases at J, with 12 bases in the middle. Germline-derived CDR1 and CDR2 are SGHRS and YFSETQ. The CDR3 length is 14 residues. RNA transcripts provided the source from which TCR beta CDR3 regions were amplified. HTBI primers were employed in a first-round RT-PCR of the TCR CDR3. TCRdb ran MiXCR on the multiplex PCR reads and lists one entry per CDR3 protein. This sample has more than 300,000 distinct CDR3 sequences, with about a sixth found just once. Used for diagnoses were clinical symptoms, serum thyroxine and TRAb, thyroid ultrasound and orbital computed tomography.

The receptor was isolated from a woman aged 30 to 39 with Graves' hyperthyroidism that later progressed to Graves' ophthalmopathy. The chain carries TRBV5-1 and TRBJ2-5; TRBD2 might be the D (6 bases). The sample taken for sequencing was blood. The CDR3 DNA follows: TGCGCCAGCAGCCCCTTAGCGGAACAAGAGACCCAGTACTTC. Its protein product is CASSPLAEQETQYF.